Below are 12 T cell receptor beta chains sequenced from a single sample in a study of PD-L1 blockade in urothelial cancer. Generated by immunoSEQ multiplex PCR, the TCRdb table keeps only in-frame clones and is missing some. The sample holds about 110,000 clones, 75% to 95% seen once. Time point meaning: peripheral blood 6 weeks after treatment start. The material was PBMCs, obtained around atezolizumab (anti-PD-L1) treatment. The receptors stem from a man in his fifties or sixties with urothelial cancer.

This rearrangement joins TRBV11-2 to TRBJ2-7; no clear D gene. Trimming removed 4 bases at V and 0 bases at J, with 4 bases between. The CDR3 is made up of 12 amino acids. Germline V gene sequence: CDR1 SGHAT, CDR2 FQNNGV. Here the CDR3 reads CASSSTSYEQYF. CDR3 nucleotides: TGTGCCAGCAGCTCTACCTCCTACGAGCAGTACTTC.

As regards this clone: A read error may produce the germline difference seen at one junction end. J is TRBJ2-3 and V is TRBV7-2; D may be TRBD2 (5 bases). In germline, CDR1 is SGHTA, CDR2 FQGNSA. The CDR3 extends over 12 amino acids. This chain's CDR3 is CASSLARNTQYF. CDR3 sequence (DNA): TGTGCCAGCAGCCTAGCCAGGAATACGCAGTATTTT.

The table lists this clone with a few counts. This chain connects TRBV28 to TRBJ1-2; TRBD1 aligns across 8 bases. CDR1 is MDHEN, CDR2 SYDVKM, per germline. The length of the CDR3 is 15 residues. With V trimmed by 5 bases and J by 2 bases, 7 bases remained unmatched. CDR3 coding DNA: TGTGCCAGCAGTCTTCCTGGACAGGGCAACTATGGCTACACCTTC. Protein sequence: CASSLPGQGNYGYTF.

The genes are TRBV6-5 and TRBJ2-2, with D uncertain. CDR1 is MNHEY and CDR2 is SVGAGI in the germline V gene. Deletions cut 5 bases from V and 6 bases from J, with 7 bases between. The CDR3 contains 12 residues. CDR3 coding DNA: TGTGCCAGCAGTCGAGTCGCCGGGGAGCTGTTTTTT. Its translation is CASSRVAGELFF.

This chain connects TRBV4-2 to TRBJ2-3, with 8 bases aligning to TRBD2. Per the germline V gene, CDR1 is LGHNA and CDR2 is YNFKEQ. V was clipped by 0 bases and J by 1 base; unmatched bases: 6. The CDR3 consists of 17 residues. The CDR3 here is CASSQDRRGARTDTQYF. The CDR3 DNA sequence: TGTGCCAGCAGCCAAGATAGGCGGGGGGCCCGCACAGATACGCAGTATTTT.

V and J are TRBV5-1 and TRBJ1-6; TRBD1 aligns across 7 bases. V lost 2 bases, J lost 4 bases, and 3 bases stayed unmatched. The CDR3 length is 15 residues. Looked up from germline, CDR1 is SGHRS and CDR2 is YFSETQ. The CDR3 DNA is TGCGCCAGCAGCTTTGGGGACAGTTATAATTCACCCCTCCACTTT. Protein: CASSFGDSYNSPLHF.

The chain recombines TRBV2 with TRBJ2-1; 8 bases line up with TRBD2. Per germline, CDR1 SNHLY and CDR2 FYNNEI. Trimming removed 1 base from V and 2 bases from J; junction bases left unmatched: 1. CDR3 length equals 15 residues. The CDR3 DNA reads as TGTGCCAGCAGTGAAGGGCGGGGGGCCTACAATGAGCAGTTCTTC. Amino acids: CASSEGRGAYNEQFF.

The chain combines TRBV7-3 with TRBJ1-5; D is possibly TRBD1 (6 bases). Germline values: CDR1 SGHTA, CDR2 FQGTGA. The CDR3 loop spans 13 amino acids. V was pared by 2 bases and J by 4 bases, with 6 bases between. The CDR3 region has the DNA TGTGCCAGCAGCTTAGGACAGAATCAGCCCCAGCATTTT. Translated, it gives CASSLGQNQPQHF.

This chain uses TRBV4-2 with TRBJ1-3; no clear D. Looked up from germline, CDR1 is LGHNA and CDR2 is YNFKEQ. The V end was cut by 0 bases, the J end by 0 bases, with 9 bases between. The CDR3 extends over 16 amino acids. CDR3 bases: TGTGCCAGCAGCCAAGATGAAAACAGCTCTGGAAACACCATATATTTT. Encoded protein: CASSQDENSSGNTIYF.

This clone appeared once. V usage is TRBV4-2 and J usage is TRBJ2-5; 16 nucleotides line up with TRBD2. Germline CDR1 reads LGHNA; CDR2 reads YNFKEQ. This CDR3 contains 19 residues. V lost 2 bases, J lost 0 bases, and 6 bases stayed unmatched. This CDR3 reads CASSQIGTSGRADQETQYF. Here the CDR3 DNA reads TGTGCCAGCAGCCAAATTGGGACTAGCGGGAGGGCCGACCAAGAGACCCAGTACTTC.

Here the CDR3 DNA reads TGTGCCAGCAGCGTAGCTACGGTGAACACTGAAGCTTTCTTT. Translated: CASSVATVNTEAFF. The J gene is TRBJ1-1, the V gene TRBV9; D gene ambiguous. The CDR3 is made up of 14 amino acids. V was trimmed by 0 bases and J by 0 bases, leaving 6 bases between them. The germline V gene encodes CDR1 SGDLS and CDR2 YYNGEE.

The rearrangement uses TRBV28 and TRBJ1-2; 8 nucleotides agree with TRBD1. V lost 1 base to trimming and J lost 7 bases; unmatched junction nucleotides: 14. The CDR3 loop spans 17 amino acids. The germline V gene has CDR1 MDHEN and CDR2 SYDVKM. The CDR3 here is CASSLSGGQGLIFGYTF. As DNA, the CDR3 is TGTGCCAGCAGTTTATCCGGTGGACAGGGATTAATTTTTGGCTACACCTTC.